The 26 T cell receptor beta chains presented below share a single source sample, sequenced in a study of CD8 T cells in Susac syndrome. Random hexamers were used to reverse transcribe an amount of roughly 0.45 to 1 ug RNA. In TCRdb, the immunoSEQ multiplex PCR reads were re-called with MiXCR into one record per CDR3 protein. The repertoire has some 150,000 distinct CDR3 sequences, around 95% of them found once; the top ten carry approximately 0.15%. Sequences were obtained from CD4+ T cells from PBMCs. The receptors shown here come from a human donor with Susac syndrome.

The rearrangement joins TRBV29-1 to TRBJ1-1, with TRBD1 matching over 9 bases. The V and J ends lost 4 bases and 6 bases, in that order; junction bases with no gene match: 6. This CDR3 is built from 13 residues. CDR1 and CDR2 (germline): SQVTM, ANQGSEA. The CDR3 here is CSVVLDRGSEAFF. In DNA form, the CDR3 reads TGCAGCGTTGTCTTGGACAGGGGCTCTGAAGCTTTCTTT.

The CDR3, as DNA: TGTGCCAGCAGACGAGACGGGACGGACACCTATGGCTACACCTTC. This codes for CASRRDGTDTYGYTF. This chain uses TRBV7-9 with TRBJ1-2; TRBD1 is a possible D gene (5 bases). CDR1 is SEHNR, CDR2 FQNEAQ, per germline (reference sequence). With 6 bases removed from V and 4 bases from J, the gap between germline ends came to 18 bases. The CDR3 contains 15 residues.

The genes are TRBV7-2 and TRBJ2-5, with D possibly being TRBD1 (5 bases). The CDR3 is made up of 13 amino acids. Between the trimmed V and J ends, which lost 1 base and 5 bases, there was a span of 8 bases. Germline CDR1 SGHTA, CDR2 FQGNSA. The CDR3 loop is CASSLDRMETQYF. The CDR3 DNA reads as TGTGCCAGCAGCTTAGACAGGATGGAGACCCAGTACTTC.

V gene TRBV18 combines with J gene TRBJ2-2; a possible D gene is TRBD1 (8 bases). V was pared by 4 bases and J by 4 bases, with 13 bases between. CDR3 length equals 15 residues. Germline CDR1 KGHSH, CDR2 LQKENI. The CDR3 coding sequence is TGTGCCAGCTCACAGGACAGGGAGGGCACCGGGGAGCTGTTTTTT. Amino acids: CASSQDREGTGELFF.

The chain recombines TRBV4-2 with TRBJ1-1; D is ambiguous. The CDR3 is 15 amino acids. Per germline, CDR1 LGHNA and CDR2 YNFKEQ. Trimming shortened V by 1 base and J by 6 bases, and 15 bases separated the two germline ends. The CDR3 spells CASSQGGEPSAEAFF. The CDR3 DNA reads as TGTGCCAGCAGCCAAGGCGGGGAGCCCAGTGCTGAAGCTTTCTTT.

The chain is built from TRBV27 and TRBJ1-1; D perhaps matches TRBD1 (6 bases). The CDR3 loop spans 16 amino acids. Germline V gene sequence: CDR1 MNHEY, CDR2 SMNVEV (reference sequence). V lost 6 bases and J lost 4, with 21 bases in between. The CDR3 here is CASSPHVGGGTTEAFF. For the CDR3, the DNA is TGTGCCAGCAGCCCCCACGTGGGGGGCGGGACCACTGAAGCTTTCTTT.

The chain links TRBV3-1 to TRBJ2-1; D is unclear. CDR1 and CDR2 from the germline V gene are LGHDT and YNNKEL (reference sequence). The CDR3 has 15 amino acids. The V end lost 1 base, the J end lost 0 bases, and 7 bases lay between the germline ends. The CDR3 here is CASSQVAVSYNEQFF. The CDR3, as DNA: TGTGCCAGCAGCCAAGTCGCGGTCTCCTACAATGAGCAGTTCTTC.

CDR3 region: CASSPAAGDLGTQYF. The CDR3 nucleotides read TGTGCCAGCTCACCAGCTGCGGGGGACCTCGGGACCCAGTACTTC. The chain joins TRBV18 to TRBJ2-5; 7 nucleotides align to TRBD2. The CDR3 spans 15 residues. Losses at the gene ends were 2 bases for V and 7 bases for J; bases not matched to a gene: 10. The germline gives CDR1 KGHSH, CDR2 LQKENI.

The chain is built from TRBV5-1 and TRBJ1-2; unclear D gene. V lost 0 bases, J lost 2 bases, and 5 bases lay in between. CDR3 size: 13 residues. Germline V lookup: CDR1 SGHRS, CDR2 YFSETQ. In DNA form, the CDR3 reads TGCGCCAGCAGCTTGGAACAGAACTATGGCTACACCTTC. This sequence encodes CASSLEQNYGYTF.

Only one count was recorded for this clonotype. The chain links TRBV7-2 to TRBJ2-4; D gene unclear. V was shortened by 0 bases and J by 5 bases, with 11 bases between the two germline ends. This CDR3 is built from 15 residues. Germline lookup yields CDR1 SGHTA and CDR2 FQGNSA. CDR3 loop: CASSLAASQQNIQYF. The CDR3 DNA reads TGTGCCAGCAGCTTAGCGGCCTCACAGCAAAACATTCAGTACTTC.

The V call is TRBV5-4, the J call TRBJ2-3, with D possibly matching TRBD2 (6 bases). The CDR3 is 14 residues long. Looked up from germline, CDR1 is SGHNT and CDR2 is YYREEE (reference sequence). V lost 3 bases and J lost 5, with 13 bases in between. The CDR3 nucleotides are TGTGCCAGCAGCTCGGGACGGGGGAAAGATACGCAGTATTTT. Protein sequence: CASSSGRGKDTQYF.

The CDR3 nucleotides read TGTGCCAGCAGTGAAGAGATGATGAACACTGAAGCTTTCTTT. This translates into CASSEEMMNTEAFF. The chain links TRBV2 to TRBJ1-1; D uncertain. This CDR3 region has 14 residues. Looked up from germline, CDR1 is SNHLY and CDR2 is FYNNEI. With 1 base removed from V and 0 bases from J, the gap between germline ends came to 6 bases. The whole variable domain, filled in from reference TRBV2 and TRBJ1-1, reads EPEVTQTPSHQVTQMGQEVILRCVPISNHLYFYWYRQILGQKVEFLVSFYNNEISEKSEIFDDQFSVERPDGSNFTLKIRSTKLEDSAMYFCASSEEMMNTEAFFGQGTRLTVV.

J is TRBJ2-3 and V is TRBV29-1, with TRBD1 matching 8 bases. This CDR3 comprises 16 residues. The V and J ends lost 4 bases and 1 base, in that order; junction bases with no gene match: 10. From germline, CDR1 is SQVTM and CDR2 ANQGSEA. CDR3: CSVVGTMTGGTDTQYF. CDR3 in DNA: TGCAGCGTTGTCGGAACGATGACAGGGGGCACAGATACGCAGTATTTT.

The chain is built from TRBV5-4 and TRBJ2-7; 8 bases agree with TRBD2. Unmatched junction bases numbered 8, after V lost 4 bases and J lost 2 bases. The CDR3 sequence is 15 residues long. Germline CDR1 and CDR2: SGHNT and YYREEE (reference sequence). The chain's CDR3 is CASSPTLAGTYEQYF. Written as DNA, the CDR3 is TGTGCCAGCAGCCCGACCTTAGCGGGGACCTACGAGCAGTACTTC.

The CDR3 region is CASSTNPGQGLAQYF. In DNA form, the CDR3 reads TGCGCCAGCAGCACGAACCCTGGACAGGGACTCGCGCAGTACTTC. V gene TRBV5-1 combines with J gene TRBJ2-7; TRBD1 agrees at 8 bases. Germline V gene sequence: CDR1 SGHRS, CDR2 YFSETQ. Trimming took 4 bases from V and 9 from J; bases not matched to a gene: 15. The CDR3 sequence is 15 residues long.

The V call is TRBV29-1, the J call TRBJ1-6; the D gene is possibly TRBD1 (6 bases). V lost 4 bases, J lost 5 bases, and 9 bases lay in between. The CDR3 contains 13 residues. The germline V gene encodes CDR1 SQVTM and CDR2 ANQGSEA. The CDR3 loop reads CSVGTDNNSPLHF. The CDR3 bases are TGCAGCGTTGGGACAGACAATAATTCACCCCTCCACTTT.

The sample holds one count of this clonotype. This rearrangement joins TRBV7-2 to TRBJ2-3; D gene uncertain. The CDR3 has 14 residues. Trimming cost V 3 bases and J 3 bases, with 10 bases left between them. Germline values: CDR1 SGHTA, CDR2 FQGNSA. The chain's CDR3 is CASSFRAATDTQYF. CDR3 DNA: TGTGCCAGCAGCTTTCGTGCGGCTACAGATACGCAGTATTTT.

The rearrangement uses TRBV20-1 and TRBJ2-4; perhaps TRBD2 as D (5 bases). V lost 1 base and J 1 base, leaving 11 bases between the germline ends. This CDR3 comprises 15 residues. The germline V gene encodes CDR1 DFQATT and CDR2 SNEGSKA (reference sequence). The CDR3 DNA sequence: TGCAGTGCTAGAGCCCGGGGATTGGCCAAAAACATTCAGTACTTC. This codes for CSARARGLAKNIQYF.

This clonotype was recorded only once. The chain employs TRBV29-1 and TRBJ1-2; 9 nucleotides agree with TRBD1. This CDR3 contains 12 residues. The V gene end was trimmed by 6 bases and the J gene end by 3 bases; junction bases not matched to a gene: 2. The V gene's germline CDR1 is SQVTM and CDR2 ANQGSEA. CDR3 protein: CSVRQGDYGYTF. DNA for the CDR3: TGCAGCGTCCGACAGGGGGACTATGGCTACACCTTC.

The gene calls are TRBV20-1 and TRBJ2-5, with a weak D call TRBD2 (6 bases). Germline CDR1 reads DFQATT; CDR2 reads SNEGSKA (reference sequence). The CDR3 sequence is 13 residues long. V was clipped by 1 base and J by 5 bases, with 11 bases between them. The CDR3 coding sequence is TGCAGTGCTAGAGCCCTAGCGTCGGAGACCCAGTACTTC. It is translated as CSARALASETQYF.

This chain links TRBV6-5 with TRBJ2-7, with D unresolved. Germline CDR1 reads MNHEY; CDR2 reads SVGAGI. The CDR3 runs 14 residues. The V gene lost 5 bases and the J gene lost 1 base, with 12 bases spanning the gap. The DNA of the CDR3 is TGTGCCAGCAGTCGTCTACTGGTATCCTACGAGCAGTACTTC. Translating it yields CASSRLLVSYEQYF.

The V call is TRBV9, the J call TRBJ2-1, with 7 bases identical to TRBD1. The length of the CDR3 is 18 residues. Trimming removed 3 bases from V and 3 bases from J; junction bases left unmatched: 15. CDR1 is SGDLS, CDR2 YYNGEE, per germline. The CDR3 DNA sequence: TGTGCCAGCAGCGGGACAGGATCACCCACTCCTGGCTACAATGAGCAGTTCTTC. It encodes CASSGTGSPTPGYNEQFF.

CDR3 in DNA: TGTGCCAGCAGCTTAGTGGTAGGGGTATCGACTGAAGCTTTCTTT. Its protein product is CASSLVVGVSTEAFF. The V gene is TRBV7-9, the J gene TRBJ1-1; maybe TRBD1 (5 bases). Germline assignment: CDR1 SEHNR and CDR2 FQNEAQ (reference sequence). CDR3 length: 15 amino acids. V lost 1 base to trimming and J lost 5 bases, with 14 bases between them.

V gene TRBV29-1 combines with J gene TRBJ2-6; the D gene is possibly TRBD2 (5 bases). The CDR3 loop spans 12 amino acids. The V end lost 4 bases, the J end lost 4 bases, and 5 bases lay between the germline ends. Germline V gives CDR1 SQVTM, CDR2 ANQGSEA. The CDR3 loop is CSVGGGANVLTF. DNA of the CDR3: TGCAGCGTTGGAGGGGGGGCCAACGTCCTGACTTTC.

The chain uses TRBV5-6 and TRBJ2-1; D assignment may be TRBD1 or TRBD2 (7 bases each). Germline V gene data show CDR1 as SGHDT and CDR2 as YYEEEE. V dropped 3 bases and J dropped 8 bases, with 12 bases sitting between them. This CDR3 has 13 residues. CDR3 nucleotides: TGTGCCAGCAGCTCGACAGGGAGGGATGAGCAGTTCTTC. Its protein product is CASSSTGRDEQFF.

The chain has TRBV2 and TRBJ2-7, with TRBD1 matching over 8 bases. Trimming cost V 5 bases and J 4 bases; bases outside gene matches: 10. This CDR3 contains 15 residues. Germline CDR1 is SNHLY and CDR2 is FYNNEI. CDR3 residues: CASSQSGQGPYEQYF. CDR3 nucleotides: TGTGCCAGCAGTCAATCCGGACAGGGCCCATACGAGCAGTACTTC.